A selection of T cell receptor beta chains follows, all from one sample in a study of cytomegalovirus exposure and HLA in healthy donors. The assay was immunoSEQ multiplex PCR, and TCRdb's table has in-frame clones only and misses some. Seen here are some 220,000 clones, approximately 90% observed once, and the top ten hold roughly 1%. The sequenced sample was PBMCs. The receptors were sampled from a woman aged 18-29 years in good health and CMV-seronegative. The CDR3 runs from the conserved cysteine through the conserved F or W. The order of the fields is CDR3 length, J gene, V gene, clone size, D gene, CDR3 DNA, CDR3 protein. The D gene is left open where the match is weak. The size of a clone is reported for some rows only, either as once, few or many, or as a class for expanded clones.

15	TRBJ2-3	TRBV29-1	NA	TRBD2	TGCAGCGTTTCGGGAGCGGGGGTTAAATCAGATACGCAGTATTTT	CSVSGAGVKSDTQYF
16	TRBJ2-3	TRBV7-3	NA	TRBD2	TGTGCCAGCAGCTTAGGTCTAGCGGGGAGCACAGATACGCAGTATTTT	CASSLGLAGSTDTQYF
14	TRBJ2-7	TRBV5-1	NA	NA	TGCGCCAGCAGCTTGGGGGGGGACTCCTACGAGCAGTACTTC	CASSLGGDSYEQYF
14	TRBJ2-1	TRBV5-4	NA	TRBD2	TGTGCCAGCAGCCCAGGGACTATTGATTATGAGCAGTTCTTC	CASSPGTIDYEQFF
13	TRBJ2-3	TRBV10-1	NA	TRBD2	TGCGCCAGCAGTGGCCAGCGGGGGGCCGCCCAGTATTTT	CASSGQRGAAQYF
16	TRBJ1-5	TRBV7-9	NA	NA	TGTTCCAGCAGCGCCGAGGCCGGGGGGCCTGATCAGCCCCAGCATTTT	CSSSAEAGGPDQPQHF
13	TRBJ2-7	TRBV7-6	once	NA	TGTGCCAGCAGCTTAAACAGTGCCTACGAGCAGTACTTC	CASSLNSAYEQYF
12	TRBJ2-3	TRBV7-2	NA	TRBD1	TGTGCCAGCAGCTCAGGGACAGCCCGGCAGTATTTT	CASSSGTARQYF
14	TRBJ2-7	TRBV5-6	NA	NA	TGTGCCAGCAGCTTCGGACAGTACTCCTACGAGCAGTACTTC	CASSFGQYSYEQYF
15	TRBJ2-7	TRBV7-2	NA	NA	TGTGCCAGCAGCCGCCTCGGAGGTAGTCATGACGAGCAGTACTTC	CASSRLGGSHDEQYF
18	TRBJ1-3	TRBV5-6	NA	TRBD1	TGTGCCAGCAGCCGGGGACAGGGATATTACAGCTCTGGAAACACCATATATTTT	CASSRGQGYYSSGNTIYF
19	TRBJ1-1	TRBV27	NA	TRBD1	TGTGCCAGCAGTACCCACCGTCCCGGGACAGGGCCGATGAACACTGAAGCTTTCTTT	CASSTHRPGTGPMNTEAFF
14	TRBJ2-7	TRBV7-9	NA	TRBD1	TGTGCCAGCAGCTCGGACAGGGGGGCCTACGAGCAGTACTTC	CASSSDRGAYEQYF
15	TRBJ1-6	TRBV5-6	NA	NA	TGTGCCAGCAGCTATGGACGTGGTCAGGGTTCATCCCTCCACTTT	CASSYGRGQGSSLHF
12	TRBJ1-2	TRBV7-3	NA	TRBD1	TGTGCCAGCAGCTCGGGACAGGGAGTCACCACCTTC	CASSSGQGVTTF
16	TRBJ1-6	TRBV28	once	TRBD1	TGTGCCAGCAGTCAAGAAAGACAGGGGCTGAATTCACCCCTCCACTTT	CASSQERQGLNSPLHF
14	TRBJ2-3	TRBV6-5	NA	NA	TGTGCCAGCAGTTACCGGCAGGGCACAGATACGCAGTATTTT	CASSYRQGTDTQYF
15	TRBJ2-7	TRBV6-5	NA	NA	TGTGCCAGCAGTTACGGGAGGAAGACTTCGGGCGAGCAGTACTTC	CASSYGRKTSGEQYF
14	TRBJ2-5	TRBV27	NA	TRBD2	TGTGCCAGCAACATAGCGGGGGGGCGTGAGACCCAGTACTTC	CASNIAGGRETQYF
14	TRBJ2-1	TRBV11-2	NA	NA	TGTGCCAGCAGCTTAGACCCAGGGTACAATGAGCAGTTCTTC	CASSLDPGYNEQFF
15	TRBJ1-2	TRBV4-2	NA	TRBD1	TGTGCCAGCAGCCAAGAGGGCAGACAGGGGGGTGGCTACACCTTC	CASSQEGRQGGGYTF
11	TRBJ2-3	TRBV29-1	few	NA	TGCAGCGTTGAAGTCGGCAGGGGGCAGTATTTT	CSVEVGRGQYF
15	TRBJ1-5	TRBV6-1	NA	TRBD1	TGTGCCAGCAGGGGGGGATACAGGGGCCGGGGGCCCCAGCATTTT	CASRGGYRGRGPQHF
14	TRBJ2-7	TRBV27	NA	TRBD1	TGTGCCAGCAGTTTTCTAGCAGGGGGCTACGAGCAGTACTTC	CASSFLAGGYEQYF
14	TRBJ2-7	TRBV7-2	NA	NA	TGTGCCAGCAGCCCACCGGGACTCCACTACGAGCAGTACTTC	CASSPPGLHYEQYF
13	TRBJ2-1	TRBV6-6	NA	NA	TGTGCCAGCAAGGTGACTAGTCTGGATGAGCAGTTCTTC	CASKVTSLDEQFF
11	TRBJ2-3	TRBV5-1	NA	NA	TGCGCCAGCAGCTTTCAAGATACGCAGTATTTT	CASSFQDTQYF
15	TRBJ2-1	TRBV7-3	once	TRBD2	TGTGCCAGCAGCTTAATGAGCGGGAGGGCGAATGAGCAGTTCTTC	CASSLMSGRANEQFF
15	TRBJ2-7	TRBV4-1	NA	NA	TGCGCCAGCAGCCAAGAAGTCCGGGAGCTCTACGAGCAGTACTTC	CASSQEVRELYEQYF
12	TRBJ2-7	TRBV10-1	NA	NA	TGCGCCAGCACAGAGGCCTCCTACGAGCAGTACTTC	CASTEASYEQYF
14	TRBJ2-1	TRBV6-1	NA	TRBD1	TGTGCCAGCAGTGAAGCAGGGGGCCACAATGAGCAGTTCTTC	CASSEAGGHNEQFF
15	TRBJ2-7	TRBV27	once	TRBD1	TGTGCCAGCAGTGTGACAGGGGGCGACCGGTACGAGCAGTACTTC	CASSVTGGDRYEQYF
13	TRBJ1-1	TRBV10-3	NA	NA	TGTGCCATCAGTGAGGTCTTGAACACTGAAGCTTTCTTT	CAISEVLNTEAFF
12	TRBJ2-7	TRBV7-2	NA	NA	TGTGCCAGCAGCTTCCTCTCCTACGAGCAGTACTTC	CASSFLSYEQYF
13	TRBJ2-7	TRBV7-3	NA	TRBD1	TGTGCCAGCAGTCCCGGACAGGACTACGAGCAGTACTTC	CASSPGQDYEQYF
15	TRBJ2-5	TRBV6-5	NA	TRBD2	TGTGCCAGCAGCATACTAGCGGGAGGAGATGAGACCCAGTACTTC	CASSILAGGDETQYF
15	TRBJ1-4	TRBV4-2	NA	TRBD1	TGTGCCAGCAGCCTGGGGACAGGGGGGAATGAAAAACTGTTTTTT	CASSLGTGGNEKLFF
12	TRBJ2-1	TRBV6-1	NA	NA	TGTGCCAGCAGTGACGTATACAATGAGCAGTTCTTC	CASSDVYNEQFF
14	TRBJ2-7	TRBV5-1	NA	NA	TGCGCCAGCAGCTCTCTAGCGTTCTCCTACGAGCAGTACTTC	CASSSLAFSYEQYF
16	TRBJ2-5	TRBV19	NA	TRBD2	TGTGCCAGTAGCCCTCCGGCTAGCGGGGTTCGTGAGACCCAGTACTTC	CASSPPASGVRETQYF
15	TRBJ2-5	TRBV7-2	NA	TRBD2	TGTGCCAGCAGCATAACCGGGACTAGCGGGGAGACCCAGTACTTC	CASSITGTSGETQYF
13	TRBJ2-2	TRBV6-5	NA	TRBD1	TGTGCCAGCAGGCAGGGGGCTGGCGGGGAGCTGTTTTTT	CASRQGAGGELFF
14	TRBJ2-5	TRBV2	few	TRBD2	TGTGCCAGCATGGCCGGGGGGTGGAGGGAGACCCAGTACTTC	CASMAGGWRETQYF
14	TRBJ2-1	TRBV7-9	NA	TRBD2	TGTGCCACCCCCCCGGGACTAGCGGGGGGTGAGCAGTTCTTC	CATPPGLAGGEQFF
13	TRBJ2-2	TRBV9	NA	NA	TGTGCCAGCAGCGTAGTCCGGACCGGGGAGCTGTTTTTT	CASSVVRTGELFF
14	TRBJ1-4	TRBV7-2	once	TRBD1	TGTGCCAGCACCCGGGACAGTGCTAATGAAAAACTGTTTTTT	CASTRDSANEKLFF
11	TRBJ2-1	TRBV29-1	once	TRBD2	TGCAGCGTTAATCGGGAGGGCCCTTCCCTCTTC	CSVNREGPSLF
15	TRBJ1-4	TRBV27	NA	TRBD1	TGTGCCAGCAGTTTATGGGGACAGGGAGGCGAAAAACTGTTTTTT	CASSLWGQGGEKLFF
16	TRBJ2-1	TRBV5-1	NA	NA	TGCGCCAGCAGCTTGTTGGGAGGTGGGTCCTACAATGAGCAGTTCTTC	CASSLLGGGSYNEQFF
14	TRBJ2-7	TRBV7-2	NA	TRBD1	TGTGCCAGCAGGCCGGGACAGGGCAGCCGCGAGCAGTACTTC	CASRPGQGSREQYF
12	TRBJ2-1	TRBV30	NA	NA	TGTGCCTGGGAGGGTAACTTCAATGAGCAGTTCTTC	CAWEGNFNEQFF
13	TRBJ1-2	TRBV7-3	NA	TRBD1	TGTGCCAGCAGCTTAAACAGGGGCTATGGCTACACCTTC	CASSLNRGYGYTF
19	TRBJ1-1	TRBV4-3	NA	NA	TGCGCCAGCAGCCATTACGTTGATCTGACGGGGATCACTGACACTGAAGCTTTCTTT	CASSHYVDLTGITDTEAFF
16	TRBJ2-4	TRBV4-3	NA	NA	TGCGCCAGCAGCCAAGAGGGGGAGGGGGTAGGAAACATTCAGTACTTC	CASSQEGEGVGNIQYF